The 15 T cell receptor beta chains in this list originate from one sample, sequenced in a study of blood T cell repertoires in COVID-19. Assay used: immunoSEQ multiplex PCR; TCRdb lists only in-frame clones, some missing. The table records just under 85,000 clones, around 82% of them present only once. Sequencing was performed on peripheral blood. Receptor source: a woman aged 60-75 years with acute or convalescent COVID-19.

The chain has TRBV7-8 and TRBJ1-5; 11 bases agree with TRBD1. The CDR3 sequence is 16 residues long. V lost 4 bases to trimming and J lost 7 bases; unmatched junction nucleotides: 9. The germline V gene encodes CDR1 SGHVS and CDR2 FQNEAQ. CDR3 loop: CASSWFSGQGEQPQHF. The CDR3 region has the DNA TGTGCCAGCAGCTGGTTCTCGGGACAGGGGGAACAGCCCCAGCATTTT.

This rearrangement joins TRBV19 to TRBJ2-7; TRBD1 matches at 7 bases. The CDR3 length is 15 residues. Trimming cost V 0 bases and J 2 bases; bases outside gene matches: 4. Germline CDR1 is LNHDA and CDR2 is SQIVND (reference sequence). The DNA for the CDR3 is TGTGCCAGTAGTATAGATCCGGGACAGACCTACGAGCAGTACTTC. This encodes CASSIDPGQTYEQYF.

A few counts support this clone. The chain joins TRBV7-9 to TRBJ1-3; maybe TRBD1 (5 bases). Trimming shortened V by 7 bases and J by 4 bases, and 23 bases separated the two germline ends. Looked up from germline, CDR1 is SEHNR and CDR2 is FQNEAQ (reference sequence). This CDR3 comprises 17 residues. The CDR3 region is CASTKDLAAGPGNTIYF. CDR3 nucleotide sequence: TGTGCCAGCACCAAAGACCTCGCCGCAGGGCCGGGAAACACCATATATTTT.

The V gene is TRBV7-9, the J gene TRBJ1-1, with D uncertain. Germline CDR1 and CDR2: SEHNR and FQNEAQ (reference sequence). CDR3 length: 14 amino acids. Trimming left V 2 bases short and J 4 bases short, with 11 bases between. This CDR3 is CASSLYEVSTEAFF. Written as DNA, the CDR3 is TGTGCCAGCAGCTTATACGAGGTGAGCACTGAAGCTTTCTTT.

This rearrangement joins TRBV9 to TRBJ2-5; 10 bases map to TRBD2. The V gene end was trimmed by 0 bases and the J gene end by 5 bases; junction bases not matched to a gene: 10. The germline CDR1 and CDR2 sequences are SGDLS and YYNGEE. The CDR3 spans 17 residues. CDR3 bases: TGTGCCAGCAGCGTAGGGGCTAGCGGGAGCAAGAGGGAGACCCAGTACTTC. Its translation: CASSVGASGSKRETQYF.

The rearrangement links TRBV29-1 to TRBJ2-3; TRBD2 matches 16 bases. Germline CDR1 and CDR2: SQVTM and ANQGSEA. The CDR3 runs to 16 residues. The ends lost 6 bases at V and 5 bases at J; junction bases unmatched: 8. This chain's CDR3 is CSVALGLAGGLDTQYF. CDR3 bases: TGCAGCGTGGCCCTGGGACTAGCGGGAGGGCTAGATACGCAGTATTTT.

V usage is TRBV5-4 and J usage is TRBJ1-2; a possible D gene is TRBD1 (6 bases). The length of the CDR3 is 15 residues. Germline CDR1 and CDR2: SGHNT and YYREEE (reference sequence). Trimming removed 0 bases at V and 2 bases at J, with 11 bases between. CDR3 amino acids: CASSLDPGQNYGYTF. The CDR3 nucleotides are TGTGCCAGCAGCTTGGATCCGGGACAAAACTATGGCTACACCTTC.

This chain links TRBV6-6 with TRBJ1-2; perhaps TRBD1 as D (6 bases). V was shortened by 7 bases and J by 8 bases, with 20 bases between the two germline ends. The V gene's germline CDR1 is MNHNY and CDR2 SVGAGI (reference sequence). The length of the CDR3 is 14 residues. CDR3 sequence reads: CASIHQGTSGGYTF. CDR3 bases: TGTGCCAGCATCCACCAAGGGACATCCGGGGGCTACACCTTC.

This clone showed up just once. The CDR3 protein is CASGEPGLTFTDTQYF. In DNA form, the CDR3 reads TGCGCCAGCGGAGAACCGGGACTTACATTCACAGATACGCAGTATTTT. V gene TRBV10-2 combines with J gene TRBJ2-3, with a tentative D call TRBD2 (6 bases). V was shortened by 8 bases and J by 2 bases, with 20 bases between the two germline ends. From germline, CDR1 is WSHSY and CDR2 SAAADI. The CDR3 is made up of 16 amino acids.

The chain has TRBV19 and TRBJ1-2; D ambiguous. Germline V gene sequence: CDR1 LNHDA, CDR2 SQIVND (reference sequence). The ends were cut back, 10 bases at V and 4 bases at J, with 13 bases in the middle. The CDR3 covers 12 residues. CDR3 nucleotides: TGTGCCACCCTGGGCTACTTCTATGGCTACACCTTC. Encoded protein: CATLGYFYGYTF.

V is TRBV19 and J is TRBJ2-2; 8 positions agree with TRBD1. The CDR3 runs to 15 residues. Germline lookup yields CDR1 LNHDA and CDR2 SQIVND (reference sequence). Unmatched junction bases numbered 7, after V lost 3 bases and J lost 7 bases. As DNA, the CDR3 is TGTGCCAGTAGTATTACCCAGGGGGCTGTCGGGGAGCTGTTTTTT. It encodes CASSITQGAVGELFF.

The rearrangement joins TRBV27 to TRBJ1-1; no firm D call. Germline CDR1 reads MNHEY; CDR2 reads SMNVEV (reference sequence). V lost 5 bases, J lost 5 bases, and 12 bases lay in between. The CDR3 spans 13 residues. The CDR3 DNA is TGTGCCAGCAGTCTACAAAGGCGGACTGAAGCTTTCTTT. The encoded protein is CASSLQRRTEAFF.

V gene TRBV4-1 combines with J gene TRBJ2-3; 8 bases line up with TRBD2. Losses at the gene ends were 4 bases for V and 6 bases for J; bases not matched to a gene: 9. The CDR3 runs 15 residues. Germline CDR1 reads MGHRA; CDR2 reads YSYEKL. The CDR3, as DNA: TGCGCCAGCAGCCTAGCGGGACCGGTAGCGGATACGCAGTATTTT. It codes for CASSLAGPVADTQYF.

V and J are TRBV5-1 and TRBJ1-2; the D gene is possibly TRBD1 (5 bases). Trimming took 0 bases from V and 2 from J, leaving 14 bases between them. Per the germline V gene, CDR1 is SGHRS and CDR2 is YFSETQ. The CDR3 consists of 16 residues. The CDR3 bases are TGCGCCAGCAGCTTGGAAGGAGGGGCGCGGAACTATGGCTACACCTTC. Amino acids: CASSLEGGARNYGYTF. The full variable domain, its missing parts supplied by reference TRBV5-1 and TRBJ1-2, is KAGVTQTPRYLIKTRGQQVTLSCSPISGHRSVSWYQQTPGQGLQFLFEYFSETQRNKGNFPGRFSGRQFSNSRSEMNVSTLELGDSALYLCASSLEGGARNYGYTFGSGTRLTVV.

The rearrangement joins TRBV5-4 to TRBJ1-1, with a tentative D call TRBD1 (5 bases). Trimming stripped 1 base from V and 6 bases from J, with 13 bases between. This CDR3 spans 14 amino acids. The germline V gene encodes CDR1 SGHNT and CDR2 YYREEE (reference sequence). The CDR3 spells CASSLWEGRPEAFF. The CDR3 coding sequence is TGTGCCAGCAGCTTGTGGGAGGGGCGCCCTGAAGCTTTCTTT. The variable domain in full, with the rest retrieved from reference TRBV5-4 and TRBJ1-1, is ETGVTQSPTHLIKTRGQQVTLRCSSQSGHNTVSWYQQALGQGPQFIFQYYREEENGRGNFPPRFSGLQFPNYSSELNVNALELDDSALYLCASSLWEGRPEAFFGQGTRLTVV.